This passage covers 8 T cell receptor beta chains from one sample sequenced in a study of blood T cell repertoires in COVID-19. Using immunoSEQ multiplex PCR, the repertoire was profiled, and TCRdb retains in-frame clones only, with some absent. The data hold 130,000 or so clones, with 84% observed a single time. Sequencing was done on a sample of peripheral blood. The receptor set was obtained from a man under 40 with COVID-19, enrolled during active disease.

The chain has TRBV4-3 and TRBJ1-5; D remains ambiguous. Germline V CDR1 and CDR2: LGHNA, YSLEER. CDR3 length equals 15 residues. The V end lost 0 bases, the J end lost 5 bases, and 11 bases lay between the germline ends. The CDR3 sequence is CASSQDLAGDQPQHF. In DNA, the CDR3 is TGCGCCAGCAGCCAAGATTTGGCCGGGGATCAGCCCCAGCATTTT.

The rearrangement links TRBV27 to TRBJ1-2, with 10 bases aligning to TRBD1. This CDR3 is built from 15 residues. In germline, CDR1 is MNHEY, CDR2 SMNVEV (reference sequence). Trimming cost V 5 bases and J 4 bases; bases outside gene matches: 7. CDR3 nucleotides: TGTGCCAGCAGTGTTAGACAGGGGGCCTTCTATGGCTACACCTTC. Protein: CASSVRQGAFYGYTF.

This sequence joins TRBV3-1 (or the pseudogene TRBV3-2) and TRBJ2-1; tentative D call: TRBD2 (6 bases). Trimming left V 4 bases short and J 7 bases short, with 11 bases between. The CDR3 sequence is 13 residues long. Germline-derived CDR1 and CDR2 are LGHDT and YNNKEL (reference sequence). The CDR3 sequence is CASSPRELNEQFF. CDR3 nucleotide sequence: TGTGCCAGCAGCCCCCGGGAGTTGAATGAGCAGTTCTTC.

The V call is TRBV27, the J call TRBJ2-1; 10 bases align to TRBD2. The CDR3 totals 15 residues. The germline V gene has CDR1 MNHEY and CDR2 SMNVEV (reference sequence). The ends lost 7 bases at V and 8 bases at J; junction bases unmatched: 11. The CDR3 region is CASKPTSGPLDEQFF. DNA for the CDR3: TGTGCCAGCAAGCCGACTAGCGGGCCTTTAGATGAGCAGTTCTTC.

This chain uses TRBV7-9 with TRBJ1-1; TRBD1 agrees at 9 bases. The CDR3 spans 13 residues. Per germline, CDR1 SEHNR and CDR2 FQNEAQ (reference sequence). The junction had 0 bases not matched to a gene; V was cut back by 1 base and J by 6 bases. CDR3 in DNA: TGTGCCAGCAGCTTAGGGACAGGGGCTGAAGCTTTCTTT. Residues: CASSLGTGAEAFF.

V and J are TRBV19 and TRBJ2-1; 7 nucleotides match TRBD2. Germline CDR1 LNHDA, CDR2 SQIVND (reference sequence). CDR3 size: 13 residues. V was pared by 4 bases and J by 10 bases, with 7 bases of the junction left unmatched. DNA for the CDR3: TGTGCCAGTAGTAATTATGGGGGACTAGAGCAGTTCTTC. This codes for CASSNYGGLEQFF. Variable domain in full (rest from reference TRBV19 and TRBJ2-1): DGGITQSPKYLFRKEGQNVTLSCEQNLNHDAMYWYRQDPGQGLRLIYYSQIVNDFQKGDIAEGYSVSREKKESFPLTVTSAQKNPTAFYLCASSNYGGLEQFFGPGTRLTVL.

The chain links TRBV14 to TRBJ2-1; 8 nucleotides match TRBD1. The CDR3 extends over 15 amino acids. The germline V gene encodes CDR1 SGHDN and CDR2 FVKESK. V lost 4 bases to trimming and J lost 6 bases; unmatched junction nucleotides: 8. The CDR3 loop reads CASSLQTGVGNEQFF. CDR3 coding DNA: TGTGCCAGCAGCCTACAGACAGGGGTGGGCAATGAGCAGTTCTTC. The complete variable domain, with remaining parts taken from reference TRBV14 and TRBJ2-1, reads EAGVTQFPSHSVIEKGQTVTLRCDPISGHDNLYWYRRVMGKEIKFLLHFVKESKQDESGMPNNRFLAERTGGTYSTLKVQPAELEDSGVYFCASSLQTGVGNEQFFGPGTRLTVL.

This chain links TRBV5-4 with TRBJ2-3; D is uncertain. Germline-derived CDR1 and CDR2 are SGHNT and YYREEE (reference sequence). Deletions cut 3 bases from V and 0 bases from J, with 8 bases between. The CDR3 contains 14 residues. The CDR3: CASSSATSTDTQYF. Written as DNA, the CDR3 is TGTGCCAGCAGCTCGGCGACTAGCACAGATACGCAGTATTTT. Looking up the rest from reference TRBV5-4 and TRBJ2-3 gives the full variable domain: ETGVTQSPTHLIKTRGQQVTLRCSSQSGHNTVSWYQQALGQGPQFIFQYYREEENGRGNFPPRFSGLQFPNYSSELNVNALELDDSALYLCASSSATSTDTQYFGPGTRLTVL.